This T cell receptor beta chain was found in a study of PD-L1 blockade in urothelial cancer. The overall study: Males with bladder-origin urothelial cancer made up about 90% of the roughly 29 patients. Patients' histories included 0 to 3 prior chemotherapy regimens. Blood analysis was done at 3 weeks (second dose) and 6 weeks after treatment began.

The ends were cut back, 0 bases at V and 6 bases at J, with 9 bases in the middle. CDR1 is KGHSY, CDR2 FQNENV, per germline. The CDR3 length is 14 residues. Repertoires were generated with immunoSEQ multiplex PCR, while TCRdb's copy carries only in-frame clones and drops some. This repertoire shows tens of thousands of clones, 75% to 90% found once; its top ten account for about 1.9%. The TCR comes from a man between 50 and 59 years old with urothelial cancer. Sequenced here: PBMCs, sampled around atezolizumab (anti-PD-L1) treatment. The chain combines TRBV16 with TRBJ1-5; D is unclear. The CDR3 here is CASSQSPSGQPQHF. In nucleotides, the CDR3 is TGTGCCAGCAGCCAATCCCCCTCGGGTCAGCCCCAGCATTTT.